A single sample gave rise to the 27 T cell receptor beta chains below, sequenced in a study of CD8+ T cells in alopecia areata. Reverse transcribed after extraction, RNA yielded cDNA as the sequencing template. Here immunoSEQ multiplex PCR was the method, and the copy in TCRdb shows in-frame clones only, minus some. The table shows 110,000 to 150,000 clones, with roughly 53% occurring only once. Source: CD4+ T cells sorted from blood, taken at week 0. The receptors were gathered from a human donor with alopecia areata.

The rearrangement joins TRBV7-9 to TRBJ1-1, with D uncertain. The CDR3 has 13 residues. V lost 5 bases and J lost 0, with 7 bases in between. Germline assignment: CDR1 SEHNR and CDR2 FQNEAQ (reference sequence). Here the CDR3 DNA reads TGTGCCAGCAGCCAACAAATGAACACTGAAGCTTTCTTT. It specifies CASSQQMNTEAFF.

The chain employs TRBV18 and TRBJ2-1, with D perhaps TRBD2 (7 bases). The CDR3 has 14 amino acids. Germline-derived CDR1 and CDR2 are KGHSH and LQKENI. Deletions cut 9 bases from V and 6 bases from J, with 18 bases between. CDR3 nucleotide sequence: TGTGCCAGTAGGGAACAGGGAGGGCTCAATGAGCAGTTCTTC. This encodes CASREQGGLNEQFF.

The chain joins TRBV5-1 to TRBJ2-3; D unclear. The CDR3 runs 12 residues. Trimming shortened V by 5 bases and J by 0 bases, and 4 bases separated the two germline ends. Germline CDR1 SGHRS, CDR2 YFSETQ. For the CDR3, the DNA is TGCGCCAGCAGTTCTAGCACAGATACGCAGTATTTT. It is translated as CASSSSTDTQYF.

This clone showed up just once. This CDR3 is also generated by other DNA sequences in the sample. V gene TRBV19 combines with J gene TRBJ2-5; D unresolved. Germline V CDR1 and CDR2: LNHDA, SQIVND (reference sequence). Trimming took off 4 bases at V and 5 bases at J, with 5 bases between the two ends. This CDR3 has 11 amino acids. The CDR3 here is CASSKGETQYF. The CDR3 DNA is TGTGCCAGTAGTAAAGGGGAGACCCAGTACTTC.

The chain recombines TRBV6-5 with TRBJ2-1; D is ambiguous. The germline CDR1 and CDR2 sequences are MNHEY and SVGAGI. V was clipped by 0 bases and J by 5 bases, with 8 bases between them. The CDR3 is made up of 14 amino acids. CDR3 nucleotide sequence: TGTGCCAGCAGTTACTCCAATAGAAACAATGAGCAGTTCTTC. It is translated as CASSYSNRNNEQFF.

This clone came up a few times. The chain couples TRBV10-3 to TRBJ2-2; TRBD1 or TRBD2 may be the D gene (5 bases each). CDR3 length: 14 amino acids. CDR1 and CDR2 from the germline V gene are ENHRY and SYGVKD. Trimming left V 10 bases short and J 5 bases short, with 17 bases between. The CDR3 DNA sequence: TGTGCCACCAGAGGGACGGCCCGAACCGGGGAGCTGTTTTTT. Translating it yields CATRGTARTGELFF.

This chain uses TRBV7-2 with TRBJ2-1; D is unclear. The CDR3 totals 15 residues. Trimming removed 5 bases from V and 0 bases from J, with 11 bases in between. The germline gives CDR1 SGHTA, CDR2 FQGNSA. CDR3 nucleotide sequence: TGTGCCAGCAGCCTTCAGAAGAGCTCCTACAATGAGCAGTTCTTC. It encodes CASSLQKSSYNEQFF.

The gene calls are TRBV5-1 and TRBJ2-1; D ambiguous. Germline loops: CDR1 SGHRS, CDR2 YFSETQ. CDR3 length equals 12 residues. V lost 1 base and J lost 9, with 8 bases in between. For the CDR3, the DNA is TGCGCCAGCAGCTTGAGTAAGACTGAGCAGTTCTTC. Protein product: CASSLSKTEQFF. Looking up the rest from reference TRBV5-1 and TRBJ2-1 gives the full variable domain: KAGVTQTPRYLIKTRGQQVTLSCSPISGHRSVSWYQQTPGQGLQFLFEYFSETQRNKGNFPGRFSGRQFSNSRSEMNVSTLELGDSALYLCASSLSKTEQFFGPGTRLTVL.

Comments on this clone: Distinct nucleotide sequences in the sample also encode this CDR3. This CDR3 reads CASSEGGTDTQYF. CDR3 sequence (DNA): TGTGCCAGCAGTGAAGGTGGTACAGATACGCAGTATTTT. The genes are TRBV25-1 and TRBJ2-3; unclear D gene. In germline, CDR1 is MGHDK, CDR2 SYGVNS. Trimming cost V 2 bases and J 3 bases, with 6 bases left between them. CDR3 size: 13 residues.

The gene calls are TRBV19 and TRBJ1-1; a possible D gene is TRBD1 (5 bases). Trimming cost V 3 bases and J 0 bases, with 8 bases left between them. The CDR3 contains 14 residues. CDR1 LNHDA and CDR2 SQIVND come from the germline V gene (reference sequence). CDR3 nucleotide sequence: TGTGCCAGTAGTATTCCGACAGTGAACACTGAAGCTTTCTTT. Translated, it gives CASSIPTVNTEAFF.

The V and J genes are TRBV5-1 and TRBJ1-1, with D maybe TRBD1 (5 bases). From germline, CDR1 is SGHRS and CDR2 YFSETQ. The CDR3 spans 16 residues. With 0 bases removed from V and 3 bases from J, the gap between germline ends came to 15 bases. CDR3 sequence (DNA): TGCGCCAGCAGCTTGGCCCCGACAGCCCGTCACACTGAAGCTTTCTTT. Translated: CASSLAPTARHTEAFF.

Regarding this clone: A much larger clone lies one base from this, so it may be a read error. The chain has TRBV6-5 and TRBJ2-7; the D is unclear. The CDR3 sequence is 11 residues long. Germline CDR1 is MNHEY and CDR2 is SVGAGI. Trimming took 6 bases from V and 3 from J, leaving 6 bases between them. The CDR3 is CASSSYYEQYF. Here the CDR3 DNA reads TGTGCCAGCAGCTCCTACTACGAGCAGTACTTC.

The gene calls are TRBV29-1 and TRBJ1-5, with D unclear. Trimming cost V 0 bases and J 10 bases, with 10 bases left between them. CDR3 size: 12 residues. CDR1 SQVTM and CDR2 ANQGSEA come from the germline V gene. CDR3 DNA: TGCAGCGTTGAAGACGCTGGGGAACCCCAGCATTTT. It specifies CSVEDAGEPQHF.

The V gene is TRBV4-3, the J gene TRBJ2-5, with a possible D match to TRBD2 (5 bases). Trimming left V 3 bases short and J 0 bases short, with 14 bases between. CDR3 length equals 16 residues. Germline CDR1 reads LGHNA; CDR2 reads YSLEER. CDR3 in DNA: TGCGCCAGCAGCCAGGGGAGTCCGGGGTACCAAGAGACCCAGTACTTC. Amino acids: CASSQGSPGYQETQYF.

The V gene is TRBV30, the J gene TRBJ1-1; D remains ambiguous. Per the germline V gene, CDR1 is GTSNPN and CDR2 is SVGIG (reference sequence). V lost 5 bases and J 0 bases, leaving 13 bases between the germline ends. CDR3 length equals 14 residues. In nucleotides, the CDR3 is TGTGCCTGGGGGCCATCAGAAGTGAACACTGAAGCTTTCTTT. Translation: CAWGPSEVNTEAFF.

This chain links TRBV9 with TRBJ1-6; no clear D. CDR3 size: 16 residues. Deletions cut 0 bases from V and 9 bases from J, with 16 bases between. Germline CDR1 SGDLS, CDR2 YYNGEE. In DNA, the CDR3 is TGTGCCAGCAGCGTAGGTCCTAGTGGAGGGTCTTCACCCCTCCACTTT. Amino acid sequence: CASSVGPSGGSSPLHF.

This chain links TRBV6-5 with TRBJ1-1, with D unclear. V lost 2 bases and J lost 1, with 8 bases in between. Germline CDR1 reads MNHEY; CDR2 reads SVGAGI. This CDR3 spans 14 amino acids. CDR3 nucleotide sequence: TGTGCCAGCAGTTACCGGGGAGGGAACACTGAAGCTTTCTTT. Its protein is CASSYRGGNTEAFF.

The chain uses TRBV6-5 and TRBJ1-2; D is possibly TRBD1 (5 bases). V shed 5 bases and J shed 4 bases, with 11 bases lying between them. This CDR3 spans 13 amino acids. The germline V gene has CDR1 MNHEY and CDR2 SVGAGI. DNA of the CDR3: TGTGCCAGCAGTCCCGACAGATTCTATGGCTACACCTTC. As protein: CASSPDRFYGYTF.

The chain couples TRBV4-1 to TRBJ2-3; no definite D call. Germline CDR1 is MGHRA and CDR2 is YSYEKL. Trimming took off 0 bases at V and 4 bases at J, with 8 bases between the two ends. This CDR3 is 14 amino acids long. CDR3 residues: CASSQDGGPDTQYF. In DNA form, the CDR3 reads TGCGCCAGCAGCCAAGACGGTGGGCCAGATACGCAGTATTTT.

This clone was seen more than once but under ten times. V usage is TRBV2 and J usage is TRBJ1-2, with no clear D. Germline V gene data show CDR1 as SNHLY and CDR2 as FYNNEI. V lost 6 bases and J 8 bases, leaving 7 bases between the germline ends. This CDR3 contains 10 residues. The CDR3 is CASSSEGYTF. For the CDR3, the DNA is TGTGCCAGCAGCTCAGAAGGCTACACCTTC. The variable domain in full, completed from reference TRBV2 and TRBJ1-2, reads EPEVTQTPSHQVTQMGQEVILRCVPISNHLYFYWYRQILGQKVEFLVSFYNNEISEKSEIFDDQFSVERPDGSNFTLKIRSTKLEDSAMYFCASSSEGYTFGSGTRLTVV.

The chain is built from TRBV5-4 and TRBJ2-3; 8 nucleotides align to TRBD1. This CDR3 contains 15 residues. V dropped 4 bases and J dropped 4; count of bases not matched to a gene: 8. CDR1 and CDR2 from the germline V gene are SGHNT and YYREEE (reference sequence). As DNA, the CDR3 is TGTGCCAGCAGCGAGAGACAGGGGATGGCAGATACGCAGTATTTT. Its protein is CASSERQGMADTQYF. Together with reference TRBV5-4 and TRBJ2-3, the CDR3 gives the full variable domain: ETGVTQSPTHLIKTRGQQVTLRCSSQSGHNTVSWYQQALGQGPQFIFQYYREEENGRGNFPPRFSGLQFPNYSSELNVNALELDDSALYLCASSERQGMADTQYFGPGTRLTVL.

The V call is TRBV25-1, the J call TRBJ2-5; the match to TRBD1 covers 9 bases. The V gene end was trimmed by 2 bases and the J gene end by 3 bases; junction bases not matched to a gene: 7. Germline V gives CDR1 MGHDK, CDR2 SYGVNS. The CDR3 spans 16 residues. The CDR3 is CASSEPGTGMKETQYF. The CDR3 DNA reads as TGTGCCAGCAGTGAACCCGGGACAGGGATGAAAGAGACCCAGTACTTC.

The chain recombines TRBV6-5 with TRBJ2-2, with D uncertain. Germline CDR1 reads MNHEY; CDR2 reads SVGAGI. Trimming pared 11 bases from V and 3 bases from J, leaving 10 bases between. This CDR3 spans 12 amino acids. CDR3 in amino acids: CAATAYTGELFF. The CDR3, as DNA: TGTGCCGCTACAGCATACACCGGGGAGCTGTTTTTT.

V is TRBV10-3 and J is TRBJ2-5, with TRBD1 as a possible D gene (5 bases). The CDR3 is made up of 14 amino acids. Trimming took 2 bases from V and 3 from J, leaving 10 bases between them. The germline CDR1 and CDR2 sequences are ENHRY and SYGVKD. CDR3 loop: CAISERQGEETQYF. CDR3 nucleotide sequence: TGTGCCATCAGTGAGCGACAAGGGGAAGAGACCCAGTACTTC.

This rearrangement joins TRBV6-5 to TRBJ2-7, with D possibly called TRBD1 or TRBD2 (6 bases each). Germline-derived CDR1 and CDR2 are MNHEY and SVGAGI. V lost 4 bases, J lost 4 bases, and 14 bases lay in between. The CDR3 has 14 residues. For the CDR3, the DNA is TGTGCCAGCAGTTTGGGCAGGGGAGGATACGAGCAGTACTTC. Translated: CASSLGRGGYEQYF.

The rearrangement joins TRBV7-2 to TRBJ2-2; 8 bases fit TRBD2. V was clipped by 5 bases and J by 5 bases; unmatched bases: 4. The CDR3 extends over 14 amino acids. CDR1 and CDR2 (germline): SGHTA, FQGNSA. In nucleotides, the CDR3 is TGTGCCAGCAGCAGGACTAGCATGACCGGGGAGCTGTTTTTT. This translates into CASSRTSMTGELFF.

This clone was found once. Other DNA sequences in this sample translate to the same CDR3. The rearrangement joins TRBV7-2 to TRBJ2-3; D is unclear. V gave up 5 bases and J gave up 0 bases, with 3 bases separating them. Germline V CDR1 and CDR2: SGHTA, FQGNSA. There are 12 residues in the CDR3. Here the CDR3 reads CASSPSTDTQYF. The CDR3 DNA is TGTGCCAGCAGCCCAAGCACAGATACGCAGTATTTT.